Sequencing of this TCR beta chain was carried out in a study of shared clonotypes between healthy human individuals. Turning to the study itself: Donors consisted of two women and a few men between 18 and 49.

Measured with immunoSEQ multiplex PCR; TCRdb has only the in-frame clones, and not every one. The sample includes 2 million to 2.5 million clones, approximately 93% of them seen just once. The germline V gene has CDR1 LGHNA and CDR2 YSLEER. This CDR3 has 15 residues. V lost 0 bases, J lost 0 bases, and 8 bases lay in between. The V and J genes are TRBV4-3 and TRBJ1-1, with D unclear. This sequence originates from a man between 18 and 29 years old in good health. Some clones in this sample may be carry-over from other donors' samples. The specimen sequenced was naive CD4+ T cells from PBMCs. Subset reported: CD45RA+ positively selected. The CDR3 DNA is TGCGCCAGCAGCCAAGATTTGGGGATGAACACTGAAGCTTTCTTT. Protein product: CASSQDLGMNTEAFF.